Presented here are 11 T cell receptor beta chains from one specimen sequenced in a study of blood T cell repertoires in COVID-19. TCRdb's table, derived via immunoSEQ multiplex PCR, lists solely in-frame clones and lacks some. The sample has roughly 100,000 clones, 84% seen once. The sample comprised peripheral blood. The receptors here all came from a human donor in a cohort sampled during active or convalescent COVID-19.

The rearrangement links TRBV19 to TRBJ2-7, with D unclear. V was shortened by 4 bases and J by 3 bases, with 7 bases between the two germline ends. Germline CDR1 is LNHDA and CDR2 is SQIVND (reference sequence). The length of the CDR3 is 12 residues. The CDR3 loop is CASSTSGYEQYF. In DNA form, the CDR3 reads TGTGCCAGTAGTACATCGGGCTACGAGCAGTACTTC.

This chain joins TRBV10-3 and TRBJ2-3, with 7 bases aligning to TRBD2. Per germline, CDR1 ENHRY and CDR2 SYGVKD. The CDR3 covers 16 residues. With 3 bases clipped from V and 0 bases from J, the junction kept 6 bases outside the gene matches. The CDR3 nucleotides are TGTGCCATCAGTGACCGCCTGCGGGGGAGCACAGATACGCAGTATTTT. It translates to CAISDRLRGSTDTQYF.

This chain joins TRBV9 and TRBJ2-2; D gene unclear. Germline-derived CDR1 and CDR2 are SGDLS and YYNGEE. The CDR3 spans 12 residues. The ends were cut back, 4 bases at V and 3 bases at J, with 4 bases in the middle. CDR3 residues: CASSPDTGELFF. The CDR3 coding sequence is TGTGCCAGCAGCCCCGACACCGGGGAGCTGTTTTTT. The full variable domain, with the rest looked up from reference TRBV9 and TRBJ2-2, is DSGVTQTPKHLITATGQRVTLRCSPRSGDLSVYWYQQSLDQGLQFLIQYYNGEERAKGNILERFSAQQFPDLHSELNLSSLELGDSALYFCASSPDTGELFFGEGSRLTVL.

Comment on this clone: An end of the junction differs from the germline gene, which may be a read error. CDR3 DNA sequence: TGTGCCAGCAGTTACCTTCGGGGGGCGAAAACCGGGGAGCTGTTTTTT. Protein: CASSYLRGAKTGELFF. The chain uses TRBV6-5 and TRBJ2-2; TRBD2 is a possible D gene (7 bases). There are 16 residues in the CDR3. Germline lookup yields CDR1 MNHEY and CDR2 SVGAGI.

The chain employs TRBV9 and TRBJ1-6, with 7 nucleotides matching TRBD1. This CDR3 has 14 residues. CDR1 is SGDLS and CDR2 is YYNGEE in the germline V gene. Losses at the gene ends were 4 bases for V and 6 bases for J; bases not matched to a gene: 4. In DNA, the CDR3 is TGTGCCAGCAGCCTGGACAGGCGTAATTCACCCCTCCACTTT. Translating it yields CASSLDRRNSPLHF.

This CDR3 reads CASSLQGAHTEAFF. Here the CDR3 DNA reads TGCGCCAGCAGCTTGCAGGGGGCGCACACTGAAGCTTTCTTT. The rearrangement uses TRBV5-1 and TRBJ1-1, with TRBD1 identical over 8 bases. V was pared by 1 base and J by 3 bases, with 2 bases of the junction left unmatched. This CDR3 spans 14 amino acids. Germline CDR1 SGHRS, CDR2 YFSETQ.

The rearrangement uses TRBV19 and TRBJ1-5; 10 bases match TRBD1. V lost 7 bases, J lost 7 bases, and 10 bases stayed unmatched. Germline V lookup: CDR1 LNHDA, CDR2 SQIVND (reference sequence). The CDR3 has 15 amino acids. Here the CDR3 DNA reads TGTGCCAGTAATACACCGGGACAGGGGCCCCAGCCCCAGCATTTT. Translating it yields CASNTPGQGPQPQHF.

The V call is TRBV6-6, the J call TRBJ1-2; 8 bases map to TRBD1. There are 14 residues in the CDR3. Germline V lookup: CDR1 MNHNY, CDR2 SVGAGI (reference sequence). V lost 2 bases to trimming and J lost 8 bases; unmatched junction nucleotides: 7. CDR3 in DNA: TGTGCCAGCAGTTACAAGGACAGGGAAGTCGGCTACACCTTC. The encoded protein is CASSYKDREVGYTF.

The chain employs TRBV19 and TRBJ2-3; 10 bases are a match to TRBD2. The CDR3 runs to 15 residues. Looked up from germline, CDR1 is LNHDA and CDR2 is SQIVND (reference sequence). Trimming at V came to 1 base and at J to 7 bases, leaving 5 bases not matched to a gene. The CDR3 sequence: CASSIGSSGGHTQYF. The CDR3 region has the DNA TGTGCCAGTAGTATAGGGTCTAGCGGGGGTCATACGCAGTATTTT.

The chain's CDR3 is CATSDNTGMFSEAFF. The CDR3 DNA is TGTGCCACCAGTGACAATACAGGGATGTTTTCTGAAGCTTTCTTT. The genes are TRBV24-1 and TRBJ1-1; perhaps TRBD1 as D (6 bases). Germline values: CDR1 KGHDR, CDR2 SFDVKD. The CDR3 has 15 residues. V lost 4 bases and J 6 bases, leaving 17 bases between the germline ends.

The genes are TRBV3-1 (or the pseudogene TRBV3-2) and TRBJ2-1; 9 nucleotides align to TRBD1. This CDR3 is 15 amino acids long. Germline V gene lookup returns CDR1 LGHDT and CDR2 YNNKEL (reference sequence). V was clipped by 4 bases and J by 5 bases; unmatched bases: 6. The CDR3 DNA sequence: TGTGCCAGCAGCCCCGGGACAGGGCCAAACAATGAGCAGTTCTTC. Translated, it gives CASSPGTGPNNEQFF.